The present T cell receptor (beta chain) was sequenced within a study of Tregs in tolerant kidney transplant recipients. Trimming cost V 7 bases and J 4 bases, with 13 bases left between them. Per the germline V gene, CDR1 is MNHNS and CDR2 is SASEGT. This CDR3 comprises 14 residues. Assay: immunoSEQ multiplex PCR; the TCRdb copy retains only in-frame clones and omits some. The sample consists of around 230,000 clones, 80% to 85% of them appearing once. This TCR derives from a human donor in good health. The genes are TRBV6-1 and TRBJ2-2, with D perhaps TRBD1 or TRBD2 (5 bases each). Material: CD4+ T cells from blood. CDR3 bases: TGTGCCAGCATACCAAGGGGACGCACCGGGGAGCTGTTTTTT. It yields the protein CASIPRGRTGELFF.